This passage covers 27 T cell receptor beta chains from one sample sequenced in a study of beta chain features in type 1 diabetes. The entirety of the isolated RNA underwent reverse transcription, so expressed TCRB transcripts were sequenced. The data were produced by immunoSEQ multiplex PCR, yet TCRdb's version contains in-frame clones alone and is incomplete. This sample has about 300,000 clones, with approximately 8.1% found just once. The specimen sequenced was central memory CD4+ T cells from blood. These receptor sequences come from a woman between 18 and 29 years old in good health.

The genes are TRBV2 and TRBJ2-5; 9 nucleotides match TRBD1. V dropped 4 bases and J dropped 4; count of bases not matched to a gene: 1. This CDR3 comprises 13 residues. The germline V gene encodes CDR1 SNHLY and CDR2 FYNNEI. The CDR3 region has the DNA TGTGCCAGCAGTGGACAGGGGGGAGAGACCCAGTACTTC. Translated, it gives CASSGQGGETQYF.

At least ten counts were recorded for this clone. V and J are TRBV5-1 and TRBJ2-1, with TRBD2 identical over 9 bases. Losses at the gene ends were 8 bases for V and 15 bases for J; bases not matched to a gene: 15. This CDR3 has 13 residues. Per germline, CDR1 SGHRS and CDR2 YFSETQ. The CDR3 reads CASSGLAGKSLFF. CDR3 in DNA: TGCGCCAGTAGCGGGCTAGCGGGGAAGAGTCTGTTCTTC.

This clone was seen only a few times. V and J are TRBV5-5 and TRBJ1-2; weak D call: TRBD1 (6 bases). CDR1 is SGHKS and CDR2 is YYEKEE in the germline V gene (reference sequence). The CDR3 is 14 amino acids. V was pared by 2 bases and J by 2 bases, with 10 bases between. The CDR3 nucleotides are TGTGCCAGCAGCTTCAAGACAGGAAACTATGGCTACACCTTC. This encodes CASSFKTGNYGYTF.

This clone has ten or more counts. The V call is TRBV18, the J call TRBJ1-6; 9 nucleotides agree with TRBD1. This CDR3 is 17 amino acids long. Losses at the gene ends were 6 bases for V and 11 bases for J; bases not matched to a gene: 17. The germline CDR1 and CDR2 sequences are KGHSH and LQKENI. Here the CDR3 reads CASSRGTGSAERAPLHF. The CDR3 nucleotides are TGTGCCAGCTCCCGCGGGACAGGGAGCGCGGAAAGGGCACCCCTCCACTTT.

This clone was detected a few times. CDR3 DNA sequence: TGTGCCTGGACTTCCGCGTCGGTGGATGGCTACACCTTC. Residues: CAWTSASVDGYTF. The gene calls are TRBV30 and TRBJ1-2, with D uncertain. Trimming stripped 4 bases from V and 6 bases from J, with 15 bases between. Germline loops: CDR1 GTSNPN, CDR2 SVGIG (reference sequence). This CDR3 contains 13 residues.

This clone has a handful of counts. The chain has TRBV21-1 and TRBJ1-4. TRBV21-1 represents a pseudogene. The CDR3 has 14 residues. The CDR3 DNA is TGTGCCAGCAGCAAGGGGAGGTTGAGCGAAAAACTGTTTTTT. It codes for CASSKGRLSEKLFF.

The CDR3 coding sequence is TGTGCCAGCAGTCTAGGGGGGACCTCTTCCTATGGCTACACCTTC. It translates to CASSLGGTSSYGYTF. The chain couples TRBV28 to TRBJ1-2; D possibly corresponds to TRBD1 (6 bases). The CDR3 totals 15 residues. V shed 5 bases and J shed 4 bases, with 17 bases lying between them. CDR1 and CDR2 (germline): MDHEN, SYDVKM.

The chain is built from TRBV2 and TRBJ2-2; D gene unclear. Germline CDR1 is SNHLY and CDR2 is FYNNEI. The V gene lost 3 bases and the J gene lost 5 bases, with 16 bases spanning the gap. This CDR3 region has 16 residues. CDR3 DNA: TGTGCCAGCAGTGACATGGGCGGATTAAGTACCGGGGAGCTGTTTTTT. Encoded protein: CASSDMGGLSTGELFF.

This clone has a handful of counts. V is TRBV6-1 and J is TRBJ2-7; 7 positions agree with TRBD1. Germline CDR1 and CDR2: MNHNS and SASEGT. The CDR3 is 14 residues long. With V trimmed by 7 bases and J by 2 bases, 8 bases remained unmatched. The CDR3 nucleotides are TGTGCCAGCAAGAGGGGGCCGACCGCCTACGAGCAGTACGTC. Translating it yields CASKRGPTAYEQYV.

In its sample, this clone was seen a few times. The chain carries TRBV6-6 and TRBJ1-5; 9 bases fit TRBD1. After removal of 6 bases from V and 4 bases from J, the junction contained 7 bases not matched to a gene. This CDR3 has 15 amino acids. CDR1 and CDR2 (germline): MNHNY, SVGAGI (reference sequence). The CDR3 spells CASSHDGTGNQPQHF. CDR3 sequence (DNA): TGTGCCAGCAGCCACGACGGGACAGGGAATCAGCCCCAGCATTTT.

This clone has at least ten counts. CDR3 DNA sequence: TGCGCCAGCAGCCGTGAGACAGGGCGGAGTGAAAAACTGTTTTTT. This sequence encodes CASSRETGRSEKLFF. The rearrangement uses TRBV5-1 and TRBJ1-4; 7 bases fit TRBD1. The V and J ends lost 4 bases and 7 bases, in that order; junction bases with no gene match: 10. This CDR3 has 15 amino acids. Germline V gives CDR1 SGHRS, CDR2 YFSETQ.

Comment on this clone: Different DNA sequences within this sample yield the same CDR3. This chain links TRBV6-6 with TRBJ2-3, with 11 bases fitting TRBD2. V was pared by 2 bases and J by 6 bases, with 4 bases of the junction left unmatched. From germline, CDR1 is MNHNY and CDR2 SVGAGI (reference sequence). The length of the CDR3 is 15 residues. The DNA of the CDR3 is TGTGCCAGCAGTTACCAGACTAGCGGGACCGATACGCAGTATTTT. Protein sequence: CASSYQTSGTDTQYF.

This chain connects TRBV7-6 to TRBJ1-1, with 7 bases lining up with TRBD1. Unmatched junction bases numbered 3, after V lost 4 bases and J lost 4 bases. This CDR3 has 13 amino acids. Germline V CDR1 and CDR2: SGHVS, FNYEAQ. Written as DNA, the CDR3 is TGTGCCAGCAGCTACAGGGGAGGCACTGAAGCTTTCTTT. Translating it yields CASSYRGGTEAFF.

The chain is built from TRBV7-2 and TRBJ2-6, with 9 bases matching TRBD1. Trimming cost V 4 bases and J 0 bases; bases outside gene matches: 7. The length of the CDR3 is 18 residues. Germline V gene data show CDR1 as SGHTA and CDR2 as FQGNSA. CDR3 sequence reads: CASSSKWDRASGANVLTF. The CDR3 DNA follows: TGTGCCAGCAGCTCCAAATGGGACAGGGCCTCTGGGGCCAACGTCCTGACTTTC.

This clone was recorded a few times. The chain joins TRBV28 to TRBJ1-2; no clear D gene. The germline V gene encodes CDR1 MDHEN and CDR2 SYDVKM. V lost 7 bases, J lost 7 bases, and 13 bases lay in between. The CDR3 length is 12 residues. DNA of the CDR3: TGTGCCAGCACCGTTGGCGCCCGTGGCTACACCTTC. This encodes CASTVGARGYTF.

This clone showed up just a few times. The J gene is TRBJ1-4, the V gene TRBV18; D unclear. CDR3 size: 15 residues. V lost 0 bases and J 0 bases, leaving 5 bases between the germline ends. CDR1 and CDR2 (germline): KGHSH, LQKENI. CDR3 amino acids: CASSPPSTTNEKLFF. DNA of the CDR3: TGTGCCAGCTCACCACCGTCAACAACTAATGAAAAACTGTTTTTT.

CDR3 amino acids: CASSLRTFGYTF. In DNA form, the CDR3 reads TGTGCCAGCAGCTTACGGACATTCGGCTACACCTTC. The chain uses TRBV7-2 and TRBJ1-2; weak D call: TRBD1 (5 bases). Germline loops: CDR1 SGHTA, CDR2 FQGNSA. Trimming shortened V by 2 bases and J by 8 bases, and 9 bases separated the two germline ends. The length of the CDR3 is 12 residues.

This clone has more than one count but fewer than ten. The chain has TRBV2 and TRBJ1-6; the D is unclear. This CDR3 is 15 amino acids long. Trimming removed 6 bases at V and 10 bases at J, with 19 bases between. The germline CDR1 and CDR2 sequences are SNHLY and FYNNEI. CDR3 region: CASSALSGETSPLHF. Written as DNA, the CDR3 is TGTGCCAGCAGCGCTCTCAGCGGGGAAACCTCACCCCTCCACTTT.

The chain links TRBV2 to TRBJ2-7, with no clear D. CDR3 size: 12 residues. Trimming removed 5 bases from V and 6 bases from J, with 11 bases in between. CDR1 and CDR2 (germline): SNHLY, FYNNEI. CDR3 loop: CASSRLMGEQYV. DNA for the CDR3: TGTGCCAGCAGTCGACTCATGGGCGAGCAGTACGTC.

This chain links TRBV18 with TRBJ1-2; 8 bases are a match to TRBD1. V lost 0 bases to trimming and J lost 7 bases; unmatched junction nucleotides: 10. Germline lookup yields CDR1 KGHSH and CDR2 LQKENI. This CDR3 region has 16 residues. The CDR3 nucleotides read TGTGCCAGCTCACCACCGGGCGGCCGACAGGGGTCTGGCTACACCTTC. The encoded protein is CASSPPGGRQGSGYTF.

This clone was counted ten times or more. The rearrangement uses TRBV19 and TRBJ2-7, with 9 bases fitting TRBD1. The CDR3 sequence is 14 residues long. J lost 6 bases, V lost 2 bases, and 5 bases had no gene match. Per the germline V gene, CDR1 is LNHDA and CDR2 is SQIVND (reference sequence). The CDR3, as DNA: TGTGCCAGTAGTATAAGAACAGGGGGCGGCGAGCAGTACTTC. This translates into CASSIRTGGGEQYF.

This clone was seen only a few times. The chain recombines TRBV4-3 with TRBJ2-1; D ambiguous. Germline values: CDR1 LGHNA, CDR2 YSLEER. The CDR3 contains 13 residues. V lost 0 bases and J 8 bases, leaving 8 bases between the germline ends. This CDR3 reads CASSQDIRYEQFF. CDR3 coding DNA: TGCGCCAGCAGCCAAGATATTCGGTATGAGCAGTTCTTC.

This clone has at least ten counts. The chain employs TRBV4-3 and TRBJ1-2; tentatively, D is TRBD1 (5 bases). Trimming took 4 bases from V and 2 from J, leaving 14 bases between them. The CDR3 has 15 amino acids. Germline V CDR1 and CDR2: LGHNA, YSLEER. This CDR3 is CASSPTLTANYGYTF. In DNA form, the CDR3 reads TGCGCCAGCAGCCCCACTCTGACAGCGAACTATGGCTACACCTTC.

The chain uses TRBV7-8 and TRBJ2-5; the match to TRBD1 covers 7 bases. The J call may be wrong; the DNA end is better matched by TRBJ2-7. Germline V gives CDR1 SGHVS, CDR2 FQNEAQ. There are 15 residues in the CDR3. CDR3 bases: TGTGCCAGCAGCTTAGAATGGACAGGTGGGCGCGAGCAGTACTTC. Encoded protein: CASSLEWTGGREQYF.

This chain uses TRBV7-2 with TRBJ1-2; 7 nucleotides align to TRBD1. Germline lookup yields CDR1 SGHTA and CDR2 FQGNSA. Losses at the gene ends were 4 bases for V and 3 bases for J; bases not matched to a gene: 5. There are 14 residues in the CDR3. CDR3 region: CASSSRGRDYGYTF. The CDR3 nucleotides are TGTGCCAGCAGCTCCAGGGGGAGGGACTATGGCTACACCTTC. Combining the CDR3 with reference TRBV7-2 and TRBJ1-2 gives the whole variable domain GAGVSQSPSNKVTEKGKDVELRCDPISGHTALYWYRQSLGQGLEFLIYFQGNSAPDKSGLPSDRFSAERTGGSVSTLTIQRTQQEDSAVYLCASSSRGRDYGYTFGSGTRLTVV.

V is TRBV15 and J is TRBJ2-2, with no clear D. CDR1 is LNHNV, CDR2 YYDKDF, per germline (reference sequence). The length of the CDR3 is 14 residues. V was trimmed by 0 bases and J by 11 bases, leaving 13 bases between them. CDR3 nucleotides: TGTGCCACCAGCAGAGATCGGCTCAATGCCGAGCTGTTTTTT. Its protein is CATSRDRLNAELFF.

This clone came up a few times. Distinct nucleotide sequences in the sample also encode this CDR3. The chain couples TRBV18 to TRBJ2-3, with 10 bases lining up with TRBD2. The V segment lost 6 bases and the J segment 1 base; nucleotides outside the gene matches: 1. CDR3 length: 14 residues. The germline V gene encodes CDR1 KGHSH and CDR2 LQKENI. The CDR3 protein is CASSGTSGTDTQYF. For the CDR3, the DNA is TGTGCCAGCTCCGGGACTAGCGGCACAGATACGCAGTATTTT.